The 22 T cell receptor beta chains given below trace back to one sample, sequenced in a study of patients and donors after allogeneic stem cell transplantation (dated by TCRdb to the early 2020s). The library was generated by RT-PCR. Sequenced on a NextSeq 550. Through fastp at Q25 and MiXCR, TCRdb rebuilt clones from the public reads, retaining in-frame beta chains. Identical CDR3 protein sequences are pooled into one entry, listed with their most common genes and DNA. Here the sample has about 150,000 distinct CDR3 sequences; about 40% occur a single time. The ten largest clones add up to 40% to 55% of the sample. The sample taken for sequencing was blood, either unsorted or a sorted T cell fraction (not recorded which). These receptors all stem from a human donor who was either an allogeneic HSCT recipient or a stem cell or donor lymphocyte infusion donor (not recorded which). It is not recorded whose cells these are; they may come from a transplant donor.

CDR3 loop: CASSRRPQETQYF. The CDR3 coding sequence is TGTGCCAGCAGCCGACGCCCCCAAGAGACCCAGTACTTC. The chain recombines TRBV28 with TRBJ2-5; D is undetermined. This CDR3 is 13 amino acids long. V was cut by 6 bases and J by 1 base, with 9 bases left in between. CDR1 and CDR2 (germline): MDHEN, SYDVKM.

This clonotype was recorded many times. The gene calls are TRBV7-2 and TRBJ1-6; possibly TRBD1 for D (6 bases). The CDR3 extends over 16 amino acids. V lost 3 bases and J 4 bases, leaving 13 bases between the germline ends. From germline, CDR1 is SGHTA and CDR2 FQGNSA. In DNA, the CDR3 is TGTGCCAGCAGCTTGGAGGGGGTGGTTTATAATTCACCCCTCCACTTT. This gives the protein CASSLEGVVYNSPLHF.

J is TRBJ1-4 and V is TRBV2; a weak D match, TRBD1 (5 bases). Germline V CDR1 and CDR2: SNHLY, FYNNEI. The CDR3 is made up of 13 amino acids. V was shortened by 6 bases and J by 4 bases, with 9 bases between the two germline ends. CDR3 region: CASRGRLNEKLFF. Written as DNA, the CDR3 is TGTGCCAGCAGGGGACGGCTTAATGAAAAACTGTTTTTT.

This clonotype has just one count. CDR3 DNA sequence: TGCGCCAGCAGCTTGGATGCGGGAAGCTCCTACAATGAGCAGTTCTTC. Its translation is CASSLDAGSSYNEQFF. This chain connects TRBV5-1 to TRBJ2-1; TRBD2 might be the D (6 bases). Trimming left V 0 bases short and J 0 bases short, with 10 bases between. The CDR3 covers 16 residues. Germline values: CDR1 SGHRS, CDR2 YFSETQ.

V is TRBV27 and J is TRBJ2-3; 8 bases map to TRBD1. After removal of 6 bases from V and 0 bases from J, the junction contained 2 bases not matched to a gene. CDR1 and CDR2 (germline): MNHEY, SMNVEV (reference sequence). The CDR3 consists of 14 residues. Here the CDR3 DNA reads TGTGCCAGCAGCTGGGACAGGAGCACAGATACGCAGTATTTT. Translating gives CASSWDRSTDTQYF.

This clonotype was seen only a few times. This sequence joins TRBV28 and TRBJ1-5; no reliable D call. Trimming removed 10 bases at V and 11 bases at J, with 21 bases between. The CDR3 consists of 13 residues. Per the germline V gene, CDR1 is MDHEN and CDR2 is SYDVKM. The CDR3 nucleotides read TGTGCCACCTTATTCGCGGGAACCGGGTCCCAGCATTTT. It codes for CATLFAGTGSQHF.

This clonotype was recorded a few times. The CDR3 coding sequence is TGCAGTGCTAGAGAAGGGACAGGGAGAAGGGCAGTGGTTTCACCCCTCCACTTT. Translating it yields CSAREGTGRRAVVSPLHF. This chain connects TRBV20-1 to TRBJ1-6; 9 nucleotides agree with TRBD1. Germline V gene sequence: CDR1 DFQATT, CDR2 SNEGSKA (reference sequence). The length of the CDR3 is 18 residues. Trimming cost V 0 bases and J 9 bases; bases outside gene matches: 15.

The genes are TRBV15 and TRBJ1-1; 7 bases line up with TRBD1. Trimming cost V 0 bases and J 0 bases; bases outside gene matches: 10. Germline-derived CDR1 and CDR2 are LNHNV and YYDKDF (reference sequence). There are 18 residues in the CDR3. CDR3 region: CATSRDRGPDRLNTEAFF. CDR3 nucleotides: TGTGCCACCAGCAGAGATCGGGGACCGGACAGGCTGAACACTGAAGCTTTCTTT.

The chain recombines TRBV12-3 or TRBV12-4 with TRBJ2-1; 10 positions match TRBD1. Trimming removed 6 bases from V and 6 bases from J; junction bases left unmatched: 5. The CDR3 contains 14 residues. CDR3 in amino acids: CASRERDRGNEQFF. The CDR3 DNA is TGTGCCAGCAGGGAGAGGGACAGGGGCAATGAGCAGTTCTTC.

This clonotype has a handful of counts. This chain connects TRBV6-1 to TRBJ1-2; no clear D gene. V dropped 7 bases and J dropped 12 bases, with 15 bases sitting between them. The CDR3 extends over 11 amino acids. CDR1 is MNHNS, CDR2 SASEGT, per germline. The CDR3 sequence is CASTLGLGDTF. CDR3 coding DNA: TGTGCCAGCACCTTAGGGCTGGGAGACACCTTC.

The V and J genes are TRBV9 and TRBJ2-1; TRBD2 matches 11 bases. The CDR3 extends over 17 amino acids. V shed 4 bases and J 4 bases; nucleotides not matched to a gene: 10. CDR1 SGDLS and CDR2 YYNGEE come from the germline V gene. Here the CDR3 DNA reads TGTGCCAGCAGCCTGCGACTAGCGGGGTACTTATACAATGAGCAGTTCTTC. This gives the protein CASSLRLAGYLYNEQFF.

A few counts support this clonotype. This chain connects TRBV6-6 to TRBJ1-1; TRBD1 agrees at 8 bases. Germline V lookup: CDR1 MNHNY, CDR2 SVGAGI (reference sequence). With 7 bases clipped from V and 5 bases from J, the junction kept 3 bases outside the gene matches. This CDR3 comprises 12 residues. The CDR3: CASNTGGTEAFF. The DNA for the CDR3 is TGTGCCAGCAATACAGGGGGGACTGAAGCTTTCTTT.

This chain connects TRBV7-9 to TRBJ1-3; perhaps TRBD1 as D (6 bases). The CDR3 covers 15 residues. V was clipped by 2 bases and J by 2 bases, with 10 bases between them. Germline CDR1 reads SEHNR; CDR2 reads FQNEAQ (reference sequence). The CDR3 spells CASSLTGGTGNTIYF. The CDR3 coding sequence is TGTGCCAGCAGCTTAACGGGGGGCACTGGAAACACCATATATTTT.

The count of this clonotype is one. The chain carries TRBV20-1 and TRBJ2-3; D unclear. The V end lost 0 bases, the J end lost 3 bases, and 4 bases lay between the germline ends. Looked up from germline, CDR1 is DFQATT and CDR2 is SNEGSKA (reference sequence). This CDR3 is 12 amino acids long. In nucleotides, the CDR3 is TGCAGTGCTAGAGACCCGACAGATACGCAGTATTTT. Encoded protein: CSARDPTDTQYF.

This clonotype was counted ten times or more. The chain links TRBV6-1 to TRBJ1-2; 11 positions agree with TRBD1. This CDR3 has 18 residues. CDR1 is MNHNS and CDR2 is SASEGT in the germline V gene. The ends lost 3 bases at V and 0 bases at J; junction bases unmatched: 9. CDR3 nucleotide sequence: TGTGCCAGCAGTGATTGGACAGGGGGCCCACTAGCTAACTATGGCTACACCTTC. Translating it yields CASSDWTGGPLANYGYTF.

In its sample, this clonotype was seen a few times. For the CDR3, the DNA is TGTGCCACCAGCAGCGTCGGGCTCCCTAATGAAAAACTGTTTTTT. This gives the protein CATSSVGLPNEKLFF. V gene TRBV15 combines with J gene TRBJ1-4; no firm D call. The germline gives CDR1 LNHNV, CDR2 YYDKDF (reference sequence). V was trimmed by 3 bases and J by 3 bases, leaving 11 bases between them. The CDR3 is 15 amino acids. Full variable domain (missing parts from reference TRBV15 and TRBJ1-4): DAMVIQNPRYQVTQFGKPVTLSCSQTLNHNVMYWYQQKSSQAPKLLFHYYDKDFNNEADTPDNFQSRRPNTSFCFLDIRSPGLGDTAMYLCATSSVGLPNEKLFFGSGTQLSVL.

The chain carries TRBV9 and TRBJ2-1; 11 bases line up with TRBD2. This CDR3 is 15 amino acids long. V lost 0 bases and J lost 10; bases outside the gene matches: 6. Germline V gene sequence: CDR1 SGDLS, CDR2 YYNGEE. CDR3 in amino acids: CASSVGLAGGTEQFF. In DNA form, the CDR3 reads TGTGCCAGCAGCGTAGGGCTAGCGGGGGGCACAGAGCAGTTCTTC.

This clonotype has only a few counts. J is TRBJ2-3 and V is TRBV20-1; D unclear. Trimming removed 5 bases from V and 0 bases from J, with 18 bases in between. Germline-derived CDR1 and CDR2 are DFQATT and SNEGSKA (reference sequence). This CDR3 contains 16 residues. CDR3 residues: CSAPEDLRHSTDTQYF. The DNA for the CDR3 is TGCAGTGCTCCTGAGGACCTTCGCCATAGCACAGATACGCAGTATTTT.

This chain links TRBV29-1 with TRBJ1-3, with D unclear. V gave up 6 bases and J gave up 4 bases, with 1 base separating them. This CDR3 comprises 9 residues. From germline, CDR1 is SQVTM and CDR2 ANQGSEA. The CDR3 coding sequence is TGCAGCGTAGGAAACACCATATATTTT. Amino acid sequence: CSVGNTIYF.

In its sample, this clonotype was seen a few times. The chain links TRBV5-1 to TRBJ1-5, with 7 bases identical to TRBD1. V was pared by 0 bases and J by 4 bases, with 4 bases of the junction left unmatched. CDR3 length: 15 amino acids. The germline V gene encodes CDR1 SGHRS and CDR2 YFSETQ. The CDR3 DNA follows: TGCGCCAGCAGCTTGGTGGCAGGGGGGAATCAGCCCCAGCATTTT. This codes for CASSLVAGGNQPQHF.

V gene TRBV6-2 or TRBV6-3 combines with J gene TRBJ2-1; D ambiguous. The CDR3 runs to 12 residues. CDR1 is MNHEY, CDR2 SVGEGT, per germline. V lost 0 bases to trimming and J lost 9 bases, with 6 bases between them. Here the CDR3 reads CASSYSISEQFF. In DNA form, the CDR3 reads TGTGCCAGCAGTTACTCGATAAGTGAGCAGTTCTTC.

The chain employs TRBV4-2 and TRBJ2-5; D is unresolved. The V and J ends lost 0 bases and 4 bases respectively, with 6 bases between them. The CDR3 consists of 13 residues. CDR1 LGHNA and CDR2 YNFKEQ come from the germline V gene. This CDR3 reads CASSQDTGETQYF. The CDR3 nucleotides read TGTGCCAGCAGCCAAGATACCGGAGAGACCCAGTACTTC.